This T cell receptor (beta chain) comes out of a study of blood T cell repertoires in COVID-19. The overall study: Some COVID-19 samples were acute and others convalescent; all came from the United States, Italy and Spain.

The CDR3 extends over 15 amino acids. Germline loops: CDR1 LGHDT, CDR2 YNNKEL (reference sequence). The V end lost 4 bases, the J end lost 4 bases, and 14 bases lay between the germline ends. Participants came from roughly 23 US areas, aged about 18 to 89 years. The study assigned cohorts using participant-reported clinical history. The method was immunoSEQ multiplex PCR; TCRdb's version includes in-frame clones alone and lacks a portion of them. This sample carries around 230,000 clones, 81% of them seen once, and the ten largest clones take around 9%. The rearrangement uses TRBV3-1 (or the pseudogene TRBV3-2) and TRBJ1-3; possibly TRBD1 for D (5 bases). The source is a man in his forties or fifties who had recovered from COVID-19. Specimen: PBMCs or T cells enriched from blood (not recorded which). The DNA for the CDR3 is TGTGCCAGCAGCCGAGCCCAGGGTGCCGGAAACACCATATATTTT. Amino acid sequence: CASSRAQGAGNTIYF.